In its sample, the clone carrying this T cell receptor beta chain was seen once. This sample was taken from a study of blood T cell repertoires in COVID-19. Authors' methods: For nucleated cells, counts were estimated from reference gene primer amplification. TCRdb's copy holds only in-frame clones and misses some; the assay was immunoSEQ multiplex PCR. V and J calls plus clone size are reproduced from that table; the DNA served to infer D and trimming. The sample yields 130,000 or so clones, about 88% seen once. The CDR3 runs 14 residues. The germline CDR1 and CDR2 sequences are MNHNY and SVGAGI (reference sequence). The trim removed 5 bases at V and 4 bases at J, leaving 3 bases unmatched.

This chain joins TRBV6-6 and TRBJ1-2; the match to TRBD1 covers 11 bases. The sequence was collected from a woman older than 75 with acute or convalescent COVID-19. Sequenced: peripheral blood. CDR3 DNA sequence: TGTGCCAGCAGTCCGGGACAGGGGGGCTATGGCTACACCTTC. Amino acids: CASSPGQGGYGYTF.